This is a list of T cell receptor beta chains from one sample in a study of blood T cell repertoires in COVID-19. Using immunoSEQ multiplex PCR, the repertoire was profiled, and TCRdb retains in-frame clones only, with some absent. There are around 300,000 clones in the sample; around 90% occur only once, and more than 2% lies in the top ten. Sequenced: peripheral blood. These receptors were obtained from a man younger than 35 with active or convalescent COVID-19. The CDR3 runs from the conserved cysteine through the conserved F or W. Each record gives: D gene, V gene, clone size, J gene, CDR3 protein, CDR3 DNA. A D gene is named only where the DNA matches it firmly. Clone size is not always given. Where it is, it says once, few, many or a class for expanded clones.

.	TRBV12-5	.	TRBJ2-1	CASGPGGRPMSSYNEQFF	TGTGCTAGTGGTCCCGGGGGGCGTCCAATGAGCTCCTACAATGAGCAGTTCTTC
.	TRBV4-1	.	TRBJ1-3	CASSQVRGGSGNTIYF	TGCGCCAGCAGCCAAGTCCGGGGGGGGTCTGGAAACACCATATATTTT
.	TRBV27	.	TRBJ1-2	CASSPQGSYGYTF	TGTGCCAGCAGTCCTCAGGGGTCCTATGGCTACACCTTC
TRBD1	TRBV7-6	.	TRBJ1-1	CASSPTYRDRVGTEAFF	TGTGCCAGCAGCCCTACTTACCGGGACAGGGTAGGGACTGAAGCTTTCTTT
.	TRBV6-5	.	TRBJ2-7	CASSYFQGSYEQYF	TGTGCCAGCAGTTACTTTCAGGGCTCGTACGAGCAGTACTTC
TRBD2	TRBV9	.	TRBJ2-3	CASSIIAGGTTDTQYF	TGTGCCAGCAGCATCATAGCGGGAGGGACAACAGATACGCAGTATTTT
TRBD1	TRBV7-9	.	TRBJ1-1	CASSLDRSYHF	TGTGCCAGCAGCTTGGACAGGTCCTACCATTTT
.	TRBV27	.	TRBJ1-2	CASSLSGGYGYTF	TGTGCCAGCAGTTTATCGGGGGGTTATGGCTACACCTTC
.	TRBV18	.	TRBJ2-2	CASSPPPITPPNTGELFF	TGTGCCAGCTCACCACCGCCAATCACTCCTCCTAACACCGGGGAGCTGTTTTTT
TRBD2	TRBV5-1	once	TRBJ2-5	CASSSLASGGAYGETQYF	TGCGCCAGCAGCTCCCTAGCTAGCGGGGGGGCCTACGGAGAGACCCAGTACTTC
.	TRBV5-1	.	TRBJ2-2	CASSRITGAGELFF	TGCGCCAGCAGCCGTATCACGGGGGCCGGGGAGCTGTTTTTT
.	TRBV7-8	once	TRBJ2-7	CASSLLSRGGEQYF	TGTGCCAGCAGCTTACTGAGTAGGGGTGGGGAGCAGTACTTC
.	TRBV3-1/TRBV3-2	.	TRBJ1-1	CASSQRDREAFF	TGTGCCAGCAGCCAGAGGGATCGTGAAGCTTTCTTT
.	TRBV11-2	.	TRBJ1-3	CASGIRERPNTIYF	TGTGCCAGCGGCATCAGGGAACGTCCAAACACCATATATTTT
.	TRBV21-1	.	TRBJ2-3	CASSKGDRGRADTQYF	TGTGCCAGCAGCAAAGGGGACAGGGGAAGGGCAGATACGCAGTATTTT
.	TRBV7-9	.	TRBJ1-1	CASSLSIDTEAFF	TGTGCCAGCAGCTTAAGCATAGACACTGAAGCTTTCTTT
.	TRBV19	.	TRBJ2-7	CASSIERTAPYEQYF	TGTGCCAGTAGTATAGAACGGACAGCTCCCTACGAGCAGTACTTC
.	TRBV13	.	TRBJ2-7	CASKRWAGDEQYF	TGTGCCTCCAAGCGGTGGGCAGGGGACGAGCAGTACTTC
.	TRBV19	.	TRBJ2-6	CASTGGPGANVLTF	TGTGCCAGTACCGGGGGTCCTGGGGCCAACGTCCTGACTTTC
TRBD1	TRBV19	.	TRBJ1-5	CASSRGDDQPQHF	TGTGCCAGTAGCAGGGGGGACGATCAGCCCCAGCATTTT
TRBD1	TRBV7-2	.	TRBJ2-1	CASSSETGPHNEQFF	TGTGCCAGCAGCTCCGAGACAGGGCCGCACAATGAGCAGTTCTTC
.	TRBV7-8	once	TRBJ2-3	CASSLVFGDTQYF	TGTGCCAGCAGCTTAGTTTTCGGAGATACGCAGTATTTT
.	TRBV2	.	TRBJ1-6	CASSDIGAGSPLHF	TGTGCCAGCAGTGATATTGGGGCGGGATCACCCCTCCACTTT
TRBD2	TRBV10-1	.	TRBJ2-7	CASTRGRGRTYEQYF	TGCGCCAGTACCCGGGGGAGGGGCAGGACGTACGAGCAGTACTTC
TRBD2	TRBV24-1	.	TRBJ2-5	CATSGAGGMETQYF	TGTGCCACCAGTGGAGCGGGAGGTATGGAGACCCAGTACTTC
.	TRBV12-5	.	TRBJ2-5	CASGLVGQGKETQYF	TGTGCTAGTGGTTTGGTAGGTCAGGGGAAAGAGACCCAGTACTTC
.	TRBV19	.	TRBJ2-4	CASSGGEFAKNIQYF	TGTGCCAGTAGTGGCGGGGAGTTTGCCAAAAACATTCAGTACTTC
TRBD1	TRBV5-1	.	TRBJ2-5	CASTFSPDRGRETQYF	TGCGCCAGCACTTTTTCCCCCGACAGGGGGCGAGAGACCCAGTACTTC
TRBD2	TRBV28	.	TRBJ2-2	CASGIAGDFTGELFF	TGTGCCAGCGGAATAGCGGGAGATTTTACCGGGGAGCTGTTTTTT
.	TRBV2	.	TRBJ2-3	CASSVTSGTDTQYF	TGTGCCAGCAGTGTCACCAGTGGCACAGATACGCAGTATTTT
.	TRBV6-5	.	TRBJ1-1	CASSRSGTEAFF	TGTGCCAGCAGCAGATCAGGCACTGAAGCTTTCTTT
.	TRBV19	.	TRBJ1-2	CASRSHGYTF	TGTGCCAGTCGGAGTCATGGCTACACCTTC
.	TRBV4-1	.	TRBJ1-5	CASSQDPREKGQPQHF	TGCGCCAGCAGCCAAGATCCCAGGGAAAAGGGGCAGCCCCAGCATTTT
.	TRBV21-1	.	TRBJ2-3	CASSTLGSYRDTDTQYF	TGTGCCAGCAGCACTTTAGGGAGCTACAGGGACACAGATACGCAGTATTTT
.	TRBV7-2	.	TRBJ2-1	CASSLGGGAYNEQFF	TGTGCCAGCAGCTTAGGTGGGGGCGCTTACAATGAGCAGTTCTTC
.	TRBV7-9	.	TRBJ1-4	CASSQFGGEKLFF	TGTGCCAGCAGCCAATTCGGGGGGGAAAAACTGTTTTTT
TRBD2	TRBV9	.	TRBJ2-1	CASSGFGGAYNEQFF	TGTGCCAGCAGCGGGTTCGGGGGGGCCTACAATGAGCAGTTCTTC
TRBD2	TRBV28	.	TRBJ2-7	CASSLWGTSGNEQYF	TGTGCCAGCAGTTTATGGGGGACTAGCGGGAACGAGCAGTACTTC
TRBD1	TRBV29-1	.	TRBJ1-1	CSAGGSLSTEAFF	TGCAGCGCAGGGGGCAGCCTTTCCACTGAAGCTTTCTTT
.	TRBV11-2	.	TRBJ2-1	CARSPRDRVVGNEQFF	TGTGCCCGCAGCCCACGCGACCGGGTAGTCGGCAATGAGCAGTTCTTC
.	TRBV5-4	.	TRBJ2-5	CASSLGNSQETQYF	TGTGCCAGCAGCTTGGGTAACTCTCAAGAGACCCAGTACTTC
TRBD1	TRBV11-2	once	TRBJ2-1	CASSGKTGIDDNEQFF	TGTGCCAGCAGCGGTAAGACAGGGATTGATGACAATGAGCAGTTCTTC
TRBD2	TRBV7-3	.	TRBJ2-1	CASSPFAGGPNEQFF	TGTGCCAGCAGCCCCTTTGCGGGAGGGCCCAATGAGCAGTTCTTC
TRBD1	TRBV5-4	.	TRBJ2-4	CASSLGGQTKNIQYF	TGTGCCAGCAGCTTGGGGGGACAGACTAAAAACATTCAGTACTTC
.	TRBV2	few	TRBJ1-4	CASRGPNEKLFF	TGTGCCAGCAGGGGCCCAAATGAAAAACTGTTTTTT
.	TRBV4-1	.	TRBJ2-7	CASSQVADDYEQYF	TGCGCCAGCAGCCAAGTGGCAGATGACTACGAGCAGTACTTC